This paragraph covers one T cell receptor (beta chain) sequence. Clones were sequenced by immunoSEQ multiplex PCR, and TCRdb holds only the in-frame ones, with some missing. Here the sample spans 80,000 to 100,000 clones, 85% to 90% being singletons. The data were taken from a study of control samples from healthy donors and cancer patients. V dropped 2 bases and J dropped 0 bases, with 14 bases sitting between them. The V gene's germline CDR1 is LNHDA and CDR2 SQIVND (reference sequence). This CDR3 comprises 17 residues. The rearrangement joins TRBV19 to TRBJ1-3, with D uncertain. The sequencing sample was made of blood. The clonotype comes from a man aged 25-45 years in good health. The CDR3 nucleotides read TGTGCCAGTAGTATAACCTTACGGGCTATCTCTGGAAACACCATATATTTT. Residues: CASSITLRAISGNTIYF.